This T cell receptor beta chain was captured in a study of regulatory T cells in long-lasting Graves disease. Across the whole study: The term persistent Graves' disease signified upward of 5 years on antithyroid drugs with positive TSH receptor antibodies.

Study-level findings and limits: Favored usage of TRBV28, TRBJ1-2 and TRBJ2-5 was recorded in persistent disease. The number of shared public clonotypes was higher in persistent patients (around 2,500) than new patients (966).

Building of the TCR beta libraries involved iRepertoire HTBI primers and Arm-PCR of CDR3 regions. As handled by the study authors: Across the samples, identification revealed fewer than 75 TRBV and more than twelve TRBJ segments. From the multiplex PCR reads, TCRdb called clonotypes with MiXCR, one entry per CDR3 protein. Here the V and J calls rest on TCRdb's processing, not on the authors' analysis. The sample has some 300,000 distinct CDR3 sequences; around 23% are singletons. A remark on this clonotype: Its matching antigen is unknown.

Time point specified: persistent/refractory GD, antithyroid drugs over 5 years with positive TRAb. The TCR library used RNA extracted from PBMCs. V lost 2 bases and J lost 7, with 12 bases in between. Germline V CDR1 and CDR2: SGHNT, YYREEE (reference sequence). CDR3 length: 13 residues. The input for sequencing was peripheral blood mononuclear cells (PBMCs), taken when the disease was refractory, from a patient treated with antithyroid drugs. The source of this sequence is a female donor with Graves disease. The V call is TRBV5-4, the J call TRBJ1-2; no clear D. CDR3 in amino acids: CASSFFYGLGYTF. CDR3 DNA sequence: TGTGCCAGCAGCTTTTTTTACGGGCTTGGCTACACCTTC.